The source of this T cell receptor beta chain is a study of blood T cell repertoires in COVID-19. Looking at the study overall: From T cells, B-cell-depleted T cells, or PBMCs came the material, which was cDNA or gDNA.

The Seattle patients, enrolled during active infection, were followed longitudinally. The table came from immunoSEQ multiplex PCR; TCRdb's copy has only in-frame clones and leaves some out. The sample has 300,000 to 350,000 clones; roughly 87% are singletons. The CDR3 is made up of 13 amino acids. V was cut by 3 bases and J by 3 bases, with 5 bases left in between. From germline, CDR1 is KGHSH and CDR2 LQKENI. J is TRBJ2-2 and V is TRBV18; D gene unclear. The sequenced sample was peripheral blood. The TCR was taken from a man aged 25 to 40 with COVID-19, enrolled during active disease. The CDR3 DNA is TGTGCCAGCTCACCCTCAGACACCGGGGAGCTGTTTTTT. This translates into CASSPSDTGELFF.